This entry lists 8 T cell receptor beta chains sequenced from one sample in a study of response to subunit inactivated influenza vaccine. TCRdb itself ran the RT-PCR reads through MiXCR, one entry per CDR3 protein. The sample contains about 780,000 distinct CDR3 sequences, under 20% of which appear only once. Specimen: PBMCs from blood, collected about 5 days after vaccination. The source of these receptors is a man in his fifties who received an inactivated influenza vaccine.

The chain links TRBV20-1 to TRBJ2-3, with D unclear. The germline V gene encodes CDR1 DFQATT and CDR2 SNEGSKA (reference sequence). This CDR3 is 15 amino acids long. Deletions cut 6 bases from V and 2 bases from J, with 18 bases between. The CDR3 protein is CSAPNPSQITDTQYF. Here the CDR3 DNA reads TGCAGTGCCCCCAACCCGTCGCAGATCACAGATACGCAGTATTTT.

The genes are TRBV3-1 and TRBJ2-1, with 7 bases matching TRBD2. Germline V lookup: CDR1 LGHDT, CDR2 YNNKEL (reference sequence). The CDR3 has 17 residues. Trimming removed 4 bases from V and 10 bases from J; junction bases left unmatched: 19. As DNA, the CDR3 is TGTGCCAGCAGCCCCCAGGGCAGGACTAGGATAGGCAACGAGCAGTTCTTC. Translating it yields CASSPQGRTRIGNEQFF.

The chain employs TRBV18 and TRBJ2-7; D is possibly TRBD1 (6 bases). CDR1 and CDR2 from the germline V gene are KGHSH and LQKENI. V lost 2 bases and J 4 bases, leaving 12 bases between the germline ends. The CDR3 consists of 14 residues. The CDR3 DNA is TGTGCCAGCTCACCAGAACAGGGCCGGTACGAGCAGTACTTC. It specifies CASSPEQGRYEQYF.

This clonotype was observed at least ten times. This chain links TRBV6-1 with TRBJ1-5; the D gene is possibly TRBD1 (6 bases). This CDR3 has 13 amino acids. Trimming removed 5 bases at V and 9 bases at J, with 14 bases between. Per the germline V gene, CDR1 is MNHNS and CDR2 is SASEGT. CDR3 in amino acids: CASSTGFVWPQHF. The CDR3 bases are TGTGCCAGCAGTACAGGGTTTGTATGGCCCCAGCATTTT.

The genes are TRBV7-2 and TRBJ2-1; 7 nucleotides agree with TRBD1. The trim removed 7 bases at V and 7 bases at J, leaving 19 bases unmatched. Germline CDR1 reads SGHTA; CDR2 reads FQGNSA. CDR3 length: 17 residues. CDR3 sequence (DNA): TGTGCCAGCACCGCTTATAGAGGGACAGTCCCGGGAAATGAGCAGTTCTTC. Translation: CASTAYRGTVPGNEQFF.

The V call is TRBV4-3, the J call TRBJ1-2; TRBD1 matches at 8 bases. V trimming: 1 base; J trimming: 7 bases; junction bases outside the gene matches: 5. CDR1 and CDR2 from the germline V gene are LGHNA and YSLEER. The CDR3 covers 14 residues. CDR3 DNA: TGCGCCAGCAGCCAAGGGACAGGGTATCTTGGCTACACCTTC. As protein: CASSQGTGYLGYTF.

This clonotype was seen only a few times. The chain couples TRBV5-1 to TRBJ2-7, with 12 bases aligning to TRBD2. CDR3 length equals 17 residues. Trimming removed 4 bases from V and 3 bases from J; junction bases left unmatched: 11. The germline V gene has CDR1 SGHRS and CDR2 YFSETQ. DNA for the CDR3: TGCGCCAGCAGCAGATGGACTAGCGGGAAAGGTTACTACGAGCAGTACTTC. As protein: CASSRWTSGKGYYEQYF. Full variable domain (rest looked up from reference TRBV5-1 and TRBJ2-7): KAGVTQTPRYLIKTRGQQVTLSCSPISGHRSVSWYQQTPGQGLQFLFEYFSETQRNKGNFPGRFSGRQFSNSRSEMNVSTLELGDSALYLCASSRWTSGKGYYEQYFGPGTRLTVT.

This clonotype was counted between two and nine times. V gene TRBV5-1 combines with J gene TRBJ2-5, with D maybe TRBD1 (8 bases). CDR3 size: 15 residues. Trimming left V 0 bases short and J 5 bases short, with 14 bases between. Per germline, CDR1 SGHRS and CDR2 YFSETQ. The CDR3 reads CASSLVGQGGETQYF. DNA for the CDR3: TGCGCCAGCAGCTTGGTCGGACAGGGAGGGGAGACCCAGTACTTC.